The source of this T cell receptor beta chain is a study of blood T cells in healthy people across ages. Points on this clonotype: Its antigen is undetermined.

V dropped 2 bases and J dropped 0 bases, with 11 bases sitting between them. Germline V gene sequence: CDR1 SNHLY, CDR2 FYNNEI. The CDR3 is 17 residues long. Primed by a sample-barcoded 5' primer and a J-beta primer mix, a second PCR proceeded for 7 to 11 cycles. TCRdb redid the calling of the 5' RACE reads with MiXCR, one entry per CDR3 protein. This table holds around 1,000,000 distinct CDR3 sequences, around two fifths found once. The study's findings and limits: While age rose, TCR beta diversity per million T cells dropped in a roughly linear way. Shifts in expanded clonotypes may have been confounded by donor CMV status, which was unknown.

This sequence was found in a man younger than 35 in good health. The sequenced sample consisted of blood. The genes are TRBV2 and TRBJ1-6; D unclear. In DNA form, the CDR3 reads TGTGCCAGCAGTGAAAGGGCAGCGAGCTCCTATAATTCACCCCTCCACTTT. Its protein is CASSERAASSYNSPLHF.